The 24 T cell receptor beta chains presented below share a single source sample, sequenced in a study of tumor-infiltrating lymphocytes in primary liver carcinoma. Between roughly 20 and 33 mg of unsorted bulk tissue served as the source from which RNA and DNA were co-extracted. TCR beta cDNA was reverse-transcribed from about 500 ng of total RNA. The reaction used a constant-region primer and ProtoScript II reverse transcriptase. Library construction for TCR beta comprised three nested multiplex PCR rounds performed with slightly modified ARM-PCR. Use of TRBV1-TRBV30 forward primers with a C-beta reverse primer characterized the first two PCR rounds, which lasted about 9 cycles each. TCRdb ran MiXCR on the multiplex PCR reads and lists one entry per CDR3 protein. This table holds 99,000 or so distinct CDR3 sequences, about four fifths found once. Sequencing was done on a sample of liver tumor tissue from sampling region 3. The subset here: tumor region T3, left-lateral pole. The receptors here all came from a man between 40 and 49 years old with primary liver carcinoma and hepatitis B virus infection.

About this clonotype: Relative to the germline gene, one junction end is altered; a read error may explain this. This sequence joins TRBV12-3 or TRBV12-4 and TRBJ1-1; TRBD1 is a possible D gene (6 bases). The CDR3 has 14 residues. The CDR3 reads CASSLVDRDTEVIF. CDR3 nucleotides: TGTGCCAGCAGTTTGGTGGATAGGGACACTGAAGTTATCTTT.

About this clonotype itself: One end of the junction varies from germline; a read error may be responsible. The genes are TRBV11-3 and TRBJ1-1; D remains ambiguous. Germline V lookup: CDR1 SGHNT, CDR2 YENEEA. This CDR3 is built from 13 residues. The CDR3 DNA sequence: TGTGCCAGTAGCATAGGTTTGAACACTGAAACTTTCTTT. Translated: CASSIGLNTETFF.

Turning to this clonotype: Sequence at one end of the junction differs from germline and may be a read error. This sequence joins TRBV4-1 and TRBJ2-2; TRBD2 is a possible D gene (6 bases). The CDR3 covers 14 residues. CDR1 is MGHRA and CDR2 is YSYEKL in the germline V gene. As DNA, the CDR3 is TGCGCCAACAGCGGGCGGGGAAATGCCGGGGAGTTGTTTTTT. It translates to CANSGRGNAGELFF.

In its sample, this clonotype was seen many times. This rearrangement joins TRBV6-4 to TRBJ2-5; possibly TRBD2 for D (5 bases). Germline V CDR1 and CDR2: MRHNA, SNTAGT. This CDR3 contains 14 residues. Trimming pared 2 bases from V and 1 base from J, leaving 8 bases between. The CDR3 spells CASSDHRGQETQYF. CDR3 sequence (DNA): TGTGCCAGCAGTGACCACCGGGGCCAAGAGACCCAGTACTTC.

Worth noting for this clonotype: One end of the junction is discordant with germline, which a read error may explain. The gene calls are TRBV28 and TRBJ1-4, with a weak D call TRBD1 (5 bases). CDR3 size: 20 residues. The germline V gene encodes CDR1 MDHEN and CDR2 SYDVKM. CDR3 coding DNA: TGTGCCAGCTGTTTAATAGGTCTGGTGAACACGGGGGTCCAGAATGAAAAACTGTTTTTT. It specifies CASCLIGLVNTGVQNEKLFF.

This clonotype appeared a few times. An end of the junction differs from the germline gene, which may be a read error. This chain links TRBV6-5 with TRBJ2-1; 7 bases align to TRBD2. Germline CDR1 and CDR2: MNHEY and SVGAGI. The CDR3 has 15 amino acids. The CDR3 nucleotides read TGTGCCAGTAGTTACTCTGAGGGAGGGCCTAATGAGCAGTTCTTC. Amino acids: CASSYSEGGPNEQFF.

For this clonotype: This may come from a read error, since a much larger clone is one base off. The genes are TRBV7-9 and TRBJ2-3; D possibly corresponds to TRBD1 (5 bases). With the DNA end fitting TRBJ1-5 better, the J assignment may be wrong. This CDR3 region has 16 residues. Germline lookup yields CDR1 SEHNR and CDR2 FQNEAQ (reference sequence). In nucleotides, the CDR3 is TGTGCCAGCAGCGCAATTTCCGGGACTAGCACAGATACGCAGCATTTT. It specifies CASSAISGTSTDTQHF.

A remark on this clonotype: Sequence at one end of the junction differs from germline and may be a read error. The rearrangement joins TRBV5-1 to TRBJ1-4; D is ambiguous. Germline values: CDR1 SGHRS, CDR2 YFSETQ. The CDR3 extends over 16 amino acids. In DNA, the CDR3 is TGCGCCAGCAGCTTGGACACGCCGGGCGCTAATGAAAAACTATTTTTT. Amino acid sequence: CASSLDTPGANEKLFF. The variable domain in full, completed from reference TRBV5-1 and TRBJ1-4, reads KAGVTQTPRYLIKTRGQQVTLSCSPISGHRSVSWYQQTPGQGLQFLFEYFSETQRNKGNFPGRFSGRQFSNSRSEMNVSTLELGDSALYLCASSLDTPGANEKLFFGSGTQLSVL.

As to this clonotype: At one end, the junction sequence differs from germline, possibly due to a read error. This rearrangement joins TRBV5-1 to TRBJ2-1; tentatively, D is TRBD1 or TRBD2 (5 bases each). The germline CDR1 and CDR2 sequences are SGHRS and YFSETQ. The CDR3 is made up of 16 amino acids. Here the CDR3 DNA reads TGCGCCAGTATTTCAGACGGGGCAATCTCCTACAATAAGCAGTTCTTC. Amino acid sequence: CASISDGAISYNKQFF.

With regard to this clonotype: This is likely a read error, given that the CDR3 carries no conserved phenylalanine or tryptophan at its end. It is unclear where the CDR3 begins or ends on the DNA, so no DNA is shown, and the CDR3 is as TCRdb lists it. The CDR3 spells CAWSGKPGRTNTGELFS. The genes are TRBV30 and TRBJ2-2; the D segment call TRBD1 is taken from the table without a DNA check. The CDR3 sequence runs 17 residues, both termini included. The germline V gene has CDR1 GTSNPN and CDR2 SVGIG (reference sequence).

The rearrangement links TRBV6-1 to TRBJ1-2, with D possibly TRBD1 on 5 matching bases. From germline, CDR1 is MNHNS and CDR2 SASEGT. V dropped 7 bases and J dropped 5 bases, with 14 bases sitting between them. The CDR3 consists of 13 residues. The DNA for the CDR3 is TGTGCCAGCACAGGGCAGGAGATTTATGGCTACACCTTC. It specifies CASTGQEIYGYTF.

Remarks on this clonotype: Here the CDR3 omits its conserved ending phenylalanine or tryptophan, so a read error is the likely source. The chain uses TRBV6-4 and TRBJ1-5; TRBD1 matches 10 bases. Germline lookup yields CDR1 MRHNA and CDR2 SNTAGT. The CDR3 has 19 amino acids. V gave up 10 bases and J gave up 0 bases; unmatched junction bases: 18. The CDR3 sequence: CATTDRGTLSEDSNQPQHS. For the CDR3, the DNA is TGTGCCACCACGGACAGGGGGACCCTCTCGGAAGATAGCAATCAGCCCCAGCATTCT.

This clonotype occurred a few times. No conserved phenylalanine or tryptophan ends this CDR3, so it is likely a read error. The chain has TRBV6-5 and TRBJ1-6; no firm D call. Trimming took off 6 bases at V and 10 bases at J, with 13 bases between the two ends. In germline, CDR1 is MNHEY, CDR2 SVGAGI. The CDR3 consists of 13 residues. This CDR3 reads CASSPKPNSPLHY. CDR3 DNA sequence: TGTGCCAGCAGCCCTAAGCCGAACTCACCCCTCCACTAT.

In regard to this clonotype: The junction does not match germline at one end; this may be a read error. This chain joins TRBV4-3 and TRBJ1-6, with D perhaps TRBD1 (6 bases). Germline assignment: CDR1 LGHNA and CDR2 YSLEER. This CDR3 has 20 residues. The CDR3 region is CASSQDPQGQGSSYISPIHF. CDR3 in DNA: TGTGCCAGCAGCCAAGATCCCCAAGGGCAGGGGTCGTCCTATATTTCACCCATCCACTTT.

The chain has TRBV5-1 and TRBJ1-1; unclear D gene. The germline gives CDR1 SGHRS, CDR2 YFSETQ. The germline V and J ends were trimmed by 4 bases and 2 bases, with 15 bases remaining between them. The CDR3 consists of 15 residues. CDR3 coding DNA: TGCGCCAGCAGCCCCTCGGCAGGAAGCAACACTGAAGCTTTCTTT. Its translation: CASSPSAGSNTEAFF.

This clonotype was observed a single time. This CDR3 fails to terminate in the conserved phenylalanine or tryptophan, so it likely reflects a read error. The chain has TRBV11-2 and TRBJ2-7; D remains ambiguous. The germline gives CDR1 SGHAT, CDR2 FQNNGV. The CDR3 consists of 11 residues. The CDR3 sequence: CASSRNYKQYL. The CDR3 DNA reads TGTGCCAGCAGCAGGAACTACAAGCAGTACTTA.

This clonotype was detected a few times. The chain is built from TRBV28 and TRBJ2-2, with TRBD1 identical over 8 bases. Trimming removed 4 bases from V and 3 bases from J; junction bases left unmatched: 25. In germline, CDR1 is MDHEN, CDR2 SYDVKM. The CDR3 extends over 22 amino acids. The CDR3 coding sequence is TGTGCCAGCAGTTCTACACACCGACAGGGGACAAGCGAGAGGGGGGACACCGGGGAGCTGTTTTTT. Translating it yields CASSSTHRQGTSERGDTGELFF.

About this clonotype: The junction does not match germline at one end; this may be a read error. The chain links TRBV6-1 to TRBJ1-5; the match to TRBD1 covers 8 bases. The CDR3 contains 16 residues. Per germline, CDR1 MNHNS and CDR2 SASEGT. CDR3 coding DNA: TGTGCCAGCAGTGAACACACCGGGACAGGAAATCAGCCCCGGCATTTT. Its translation: CASSEHTGTGNQPRHF.

On this clonotype: The junction departs from the called germline gene at one end, perhaps through a read error. V gene TRBV11-1 combines with J gene TRBJ2-5; 7 bases are a match to TRBD2. The CDR3 runs to 15 residues. Per the germline V gene, CDR1 is SGHAT and CDR2 is FQDESV (reference sequence). CDR3 DNA: TGTACCAGCAGCTTAGAAGGGAGCGGGAAAGAGATCCAGTACTTC. It specifies CTSSLEGSGKEIQYF.

This chain connects TRBV12-3 or TRBV12-4 to TRBJ2-1; a possible D gene is TRBD2 (6 bases). The CDR3 consists of 14 residues. Trimming cost V 9 bases and J 12 bases, with 24 bases left between them. The CDR3: CASSGRGVVYVQFF. The CDR3 nucleotides read TGTGCCAGTTCCGGGAGAGGGGTGGTTTATGTGCAGTTCTTC.

A word on this clonotype: This CDR3 fails to terminate in the conserved phenylalanine or tryptophan, so it likely reflects a read error. This chain links TRBV7-9 with TRBJ2-7; D uncertain. CDR3 length: 14 amino acids. From germline, CDR1 is SEHNR and CDR2 FQNEAQ (reference sequence). Trimming pared 3 bases from V and 0 bases from J, leaving 9 bases between. The CDR3 nucleotides are TGTGCCAGCAGCTTTTGGGGTAGCTCCTACGAGCAGTACCTC. It translates to CASSFWGSSYEQYL.

About this clonotype: The CDR3 carries no conserved terminal phenylalanine or tryptophan, so it likely arises from a read error. The V and J genes are TRBV29-1 and TRBJ2-1; the D call may be TRBD1 or TRBD2 (5 bases each). CDR3 size: 14 residues. The germline V gene encodes CDR1 SQVTM and CDR2 ANQGSEA. The CDR3 region is CCVRGRVGGDEQFL. As DNA, the CDR3 is TGCTGCGTTCGAGGCAGGGTTGGAGGCGATGAGCAGTTCCTC.

This clonotype was seen at least ten times. The J gene is TRBJ2-5, the V gene TRBV4-2; the D is unclear. Germline lookup yields CDR1 LGHNA and CDR2 YNFKEQ. The CDR3 totals 15 residues. Between the trimmed V and J ends, which lost 0 bases and 7 bases, there was a span of 15 bases. CDR3 in DNA: TGTGCCAGCAGCCAAGAGAATGAGGCTAGTGGGACCCAGTACTTC. Protein product: CASSQENEASGTQYF.

Concerning this clonotype: An end of the junction differs from the germline gene, which may be a read error. This sequence joins TRBV5-5 and TRBJ2-5; 7 bases match TRBD2. The germline V gene encodes CDR1 SGHKS and CDR2 YYEKEE (reference sequence). The CDR3 has 14 amino acids. CDR3 DNA: TGTACCAGCACCTGGGAGGGGCGCGGAGAGACCCAGTACTTC. It yields the protein CTSTWEGRGETQYF.